The 3 T cell receptor beta chains given below trace back to one sample, sequenced in a study of T cell repertoires in cytomegalovirus infection. In TCRdb, the reads were re-called with MiXCR into one record per CDR3 protein. Of around 530,000 distinct CDR3 sequences in the sample, approximately 15% were seen once. Sequenced: CD8+ T cells from PBMCs. The receptor set was obtained from a human donor in good health (CMV status not recorded). Some clones in this sample may be carry-over from other donors' samples.

This sequence joins TRBV20-1 and TRBJ1-1; D is uncertain. V shed 2 bases and J shed 0 bases, with 10 bases lying between them. The V gene's germline CDR1 is DFQATT and CDR2 SNEGSKA (reference sequence). The CDR3 runs to 14 residues. CDR3 sequence reads: CSARTQAMNTEAFF. The CDR3 nucleotides are TGCAGTGCTAGAACCCAGGCGATGAACACTGAAGCTTTCTTT.

A few counts support this clonotype. The V call is TRBV29-1, the J call TRBJ2-1; 9 nucleotides agree with TRBD1. The V gene's germline CDR1 is SQVTM and CDR2 ANQGSEA. V trimming: 5 bases; J trimming: 6 bases; junction bases outside the gene matches: 5. The CDR3 loop spans 13 amino acids. This CDR3 reads CSVTGGWGNEQFF. CDR3 DNA sequence: TGCAGCGTTACAGGGGGCTGGGGCAATGAGCAGTTCTTC.

The V call is TRBV27, the J call TRBJ1-1; D is unclear. Between the trimmed V and J ends, which lost 3 bases and 1 base, there was a span of 6 bases. This CDR3 has 13 amino acids. Per germline, CDR1 MNHEY and CDR2 SMNVEV (reference sequence). In DNA, the CDR3 is TGTGCCAGCAGTTTTTGGGGGAACACTGAAGCTTTCTTT. Translated, it gives CASSFWGNTEAFF.